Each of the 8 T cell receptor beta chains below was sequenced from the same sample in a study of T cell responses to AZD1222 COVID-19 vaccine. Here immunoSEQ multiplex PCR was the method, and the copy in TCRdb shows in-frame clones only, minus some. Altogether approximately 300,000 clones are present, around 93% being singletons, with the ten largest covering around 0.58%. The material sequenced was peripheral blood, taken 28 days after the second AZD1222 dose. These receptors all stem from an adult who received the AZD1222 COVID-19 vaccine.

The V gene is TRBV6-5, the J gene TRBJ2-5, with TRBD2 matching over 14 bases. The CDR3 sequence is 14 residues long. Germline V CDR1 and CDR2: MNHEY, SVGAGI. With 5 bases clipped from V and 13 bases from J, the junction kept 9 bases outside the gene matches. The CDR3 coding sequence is TGTGCCAGCAGTAGGACTAGCGGGGGGTTGGTACGGTACTTC. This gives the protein CASSRTSGGLVRYF.

CDR3 in DNA: TGTGCCATCACGGGGACCTCGAGATGGACTGAAGCTTTCTTT. Translated: CAITGTSRWTEAFF. The chain is built from TRBV10-3 and TRBJ1-1, with a tentative D call TRBD1 (5 bases). CDR1 and CDR2 (germline): ENHRY, SYGVKD. Trimming cost V 7 bases and J 5 bases, with 17 bases left between them. This CDR3 has 14 amino acids.

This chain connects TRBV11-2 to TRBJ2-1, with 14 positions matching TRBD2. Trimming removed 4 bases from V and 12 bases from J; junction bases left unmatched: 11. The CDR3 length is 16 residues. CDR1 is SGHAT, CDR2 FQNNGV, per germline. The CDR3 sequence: CASSSGLAGARTGQFF. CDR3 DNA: TGTGCCAGCAGCTCGGGACTAGCGGGGGCCCGTACGGGGCAGTTCTTC.

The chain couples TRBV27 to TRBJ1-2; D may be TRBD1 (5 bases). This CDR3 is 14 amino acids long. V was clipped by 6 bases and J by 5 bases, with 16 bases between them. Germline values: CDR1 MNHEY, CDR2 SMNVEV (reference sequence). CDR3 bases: TGTGCCAGCAGCCAGGGAAGGGCCGTTTATGGCTACACCTTC. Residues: CASSQGRAVYGYTF.

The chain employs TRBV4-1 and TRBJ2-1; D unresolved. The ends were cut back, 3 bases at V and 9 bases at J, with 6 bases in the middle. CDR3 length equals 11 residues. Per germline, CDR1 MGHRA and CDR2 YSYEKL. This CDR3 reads CASSHPGEQFF. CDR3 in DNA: TGCGCCAGCAGCCACCCGGGTGAGCAGTTCTTC.

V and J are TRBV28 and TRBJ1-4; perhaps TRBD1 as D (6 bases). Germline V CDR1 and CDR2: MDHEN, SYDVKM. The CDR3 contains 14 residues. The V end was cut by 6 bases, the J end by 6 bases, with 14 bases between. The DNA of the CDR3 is TGTGCCAGCAGCTCCCGACAGGTCGATGAAAAACTGTTTTTT. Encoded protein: CASSSRQVDEKLFF.

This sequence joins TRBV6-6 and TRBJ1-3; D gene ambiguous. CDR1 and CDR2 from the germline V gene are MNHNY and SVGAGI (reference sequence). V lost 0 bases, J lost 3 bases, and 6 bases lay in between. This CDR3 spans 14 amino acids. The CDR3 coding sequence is TGTGCCAGCAGTTACTCACGTAATGGAAACACCATATATTTT. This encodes CASSYSRNGNTIYF.

The CDR3 DNA reads TGTGCCAGCAGCCAACCAGGACTGGGCACTGAAGCTTTCTTT. Amino acids: CASSQPGLGTEAFF. The chain has TRBV3-1 (or the pseudogene TRBV3-2) and TRBJ1-1, with unresolved D. Deletions cut 2 bases from V and 4 bases from J, with 11 bases between. This CDR3 is built from 14 residues. Germline CDR1 is LGHDT and CDR2 is YNNKEL (reference sequence).